This record covers a single T cell receptor beta chain. What it binds is not known. The data were obtained in a study of blood T cells in healthy people across ages. General observations from the study: A strong correlation was seen between TCR beta diversity and naive T cell percentage. Researchers judged that diversity estimates from one million T cells fell short of true values.

It was with a sample-barcoded 5' primer and a J-beta primer mix that a second PCR of roughly 7 to 12 cycles was run. All samples yielded 3 million or more CDR3-containing paired-end reads. Via MiXCR, TCRdb re-called the 5' RACE reads, giving one row per CDR3 protein. The data contain 870,000 or so distinct CDR3 sequences, less than 35% of them singletons. The origin of this receptor is a woman older than 75 in good health. What was sequenced was blood.

CDR3 sequence: CSARIRPNQPQHF. The CDR3 bases are TGCAGTGCTAGAATTAGGCCCAATCAGCCCCAGCATTTT. V is TRBV20-1 and J is TRBJ1-5; the D is unclear. Trimming took 2 bases from V and 3 from J, leaving 8 bases between them. This CDR3 contains 13 residues. CDR1 and CDR2 (germline): DFQATT, SNEGSKA (reference sequence).